By frequency in the sample, the clone carrying this T cell receptor beta chain is medium-sized. Its antigen is currently unknown. Repertoires were generated with immunoSEQ multiplex PCR, while TCRdb's copy carries only in-frame clones and drops some. Among some 58,000 clones, 85% were seen once, and the ten largest hold around 8.3%. The sample comes from a study of glioma-infiltrating T cells after dendritic cell vaccination. The CDR3 is 16 amino acids. Germline CDR1 is LNHDA and CDR2 is SQIVND (reference sequence). Unmatched junction bases numbered 8, after V lost 5 bases and J lost 4 bases. Study-wide results and caveats: Complete blood and tumor specimen sets were limited to few patients.

Time point described: after dendritic cell vaccination, including at tumor progression/relapse. The source of this sequence is a human donor with glioblastoma. J is TRBJ2-1 and V is TRBV19; 10 bases agree with TRBD2. Sequenced material: blood, taken after dendritic cell vaccination. CDR3 bases: TGTGCCAGTAGTTGGCGAGCGGGGGGGGGATACAATGAGCAGTTCTTC. It codes for CASSWRAGGGYNEQFF.